This TCR beta chain was recovered during a study of cytomegalovirus exposure and HLA in healthy donors. About the study: There were about 86 million unique TCRs (from HLA-typed donors) in an early data release.

The germline V gene has CDR1 SGHTA and CDR2 FQGNSA. This CDR3 is built from 13 residues. J lost 3 bases, V lost 5 bases, and 1 base had no gene match. Healthy bone marrow donors made up the donors. Each donor was nominally healthy when sampled (though unrecorded immune exposures were likely). PCR used 60 Vbeta primers and 13 Jbeta primers. Authors' methods: Later, an analysis found about 80 million unique TCR beta chains, and 8.5 million to 14 million of these were shared. Sequenced by immunoSEQ multiplex PCR; TCRdb stores in-frame clones only, minus some. The DNA was the basis for D and trimming; V, J and clone size are from that table. Of about 140,000 clones listed, roughly 65% were seen once; the top ten hold around 1.6%.

The chain is built from TRBV7-2 and TRBJ2-5; 9 bases fit TRBD1. Sequencing was performed on PBMCs. The receptor was derived from a woman aged 25 to 39 in good health and CMV-seronegative. The CDR3 DNA follows: TGTGCCAGCAGCAGGGACAGGGAAGAGACCCAGTACTTC. Encoded protein: CASSRDREETQYF.